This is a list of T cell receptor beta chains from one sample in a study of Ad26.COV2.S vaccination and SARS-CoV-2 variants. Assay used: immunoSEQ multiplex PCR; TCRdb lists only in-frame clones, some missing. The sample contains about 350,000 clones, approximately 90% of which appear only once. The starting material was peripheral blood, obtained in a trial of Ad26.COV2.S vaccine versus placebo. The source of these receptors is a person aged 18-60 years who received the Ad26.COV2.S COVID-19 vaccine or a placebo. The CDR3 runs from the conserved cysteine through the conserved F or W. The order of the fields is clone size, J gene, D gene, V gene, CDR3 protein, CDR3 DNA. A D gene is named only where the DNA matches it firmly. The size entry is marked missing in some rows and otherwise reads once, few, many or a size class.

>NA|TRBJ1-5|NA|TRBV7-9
CASSLGGYDRRGQPQHF
TGTGCCAGCAGCTTAGGAGGATATGACAGGCGAGGTCAGCCCCAGCATTTT
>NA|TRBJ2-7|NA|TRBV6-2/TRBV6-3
CASSPQGWRNYEQYF
TGTGCCAGCAGTCCCCAGGGGTGGCGGAACTACGAGCAGTACTTC
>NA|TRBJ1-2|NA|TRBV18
CASSPPMGGNYGYTF
TGTGCCAGCTCACCACCGATGGGGGGCAACTATGGCTACACCTTC
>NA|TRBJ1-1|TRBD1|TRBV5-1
CASSWDGQGMNTEAFF
TGCGCCAGCAGCTGGGACGGACAGGGGATGAACACTGAAGCTTTCTTT
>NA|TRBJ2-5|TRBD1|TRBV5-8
CASSKDRPTNQETQYF
TGTGCCAGCAGCAAGGACAGGCCCACAAACCAAGAGACCCAGTACTTC
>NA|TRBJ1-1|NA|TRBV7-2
CASSLKGGTEAFF
TGTGCCAGCAGCTTAAAAGGGGGCACTGAAGCTTTCTTT
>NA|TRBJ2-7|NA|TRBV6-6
CASSQNEGTAYEQYF
TGTGCCAGCAGCCAAAATGAGGGGACCGCCTACGAGCAGTACTTC
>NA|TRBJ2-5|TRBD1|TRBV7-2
CASSYRTGGRETQYF
TGTGCCAGCAGCTACAGGACAGGGGGCCGGGAGACCCAGTACTTC
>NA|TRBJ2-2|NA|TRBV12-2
CASRLDPGQCPTGELFF
TGTGCAAGTCGCTTAGACCCGGGACAGTGCCCCACCGGGGAGCTGTTTTTT
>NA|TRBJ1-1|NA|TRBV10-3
CAIKADISNTEAFF
TGTGCCATCAAGGCGGACATCTCGAACACTGAAGCTTTCTTT
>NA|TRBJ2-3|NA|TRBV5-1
CASSPQAGTNTDTQYF
TGCGCCAGCAGCCCACAGGCCGGGACCAACACAGATACGCAGTATTTT
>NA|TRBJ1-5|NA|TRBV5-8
CASSLLGHDNQPQHF
TGTGCCAGCAGCCTCCTGGGGCACGATAATCAGCCCCAGCATTTT
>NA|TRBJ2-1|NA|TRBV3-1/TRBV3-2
CASSQDYSRTEQFF
TGTGCCAGCAGCCAGGACTACTCCCGGACTGAGCAGTTCTTC
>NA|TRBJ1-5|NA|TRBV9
CASSPTGQSNQPQHF
TGTGCCAGCAGCCCCACTGGACAGAGCAATCAGCCCCAGCATTTT
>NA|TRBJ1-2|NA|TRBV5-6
CASSLGEEDYGYTF
TGTGCCAGCAGCTTGGGGGAGGAAGACTATGGCTACACCTTC
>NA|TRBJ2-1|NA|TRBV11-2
CASSFSRAVNEQFF
TGTGCCAGCAGCTTTTCCAGGGCCGTCAATGAGCAGTTCTTC
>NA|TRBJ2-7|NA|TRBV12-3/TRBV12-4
CASSFDPTYEQYF
TGTGCCAGCAGTTTTGATCCCACATACGAGCAGTACTTC
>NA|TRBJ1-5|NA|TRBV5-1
CASSLEGIGNQPQHF
TGCGCCAGCAGCTTGGAAGGGATAGGCAATCAGCCCCAGCATTTT
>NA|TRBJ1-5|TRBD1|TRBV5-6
CASSLGWTGVQPQHF
TGTGCCAGCAGCTTGGGGTGGACAGGGGTTCAGCCCCAGCATTTT
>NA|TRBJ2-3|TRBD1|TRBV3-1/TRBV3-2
CASSPKTGSKADTQYF
TGTGCCAGCAGCCCAAAGACAGGGTCCAAGGCAGATACGCAGTATTTT
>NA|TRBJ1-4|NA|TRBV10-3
CAISELRRSTTNEKLFF
TGTGCCATCAGTGAGTTACGGAGGTCTACAACTAATGAAAAACTGTTTTTT
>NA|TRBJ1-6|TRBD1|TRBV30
CAWGQGHSPLHF
TGTGCCTGGGGACAGGGCCATTCACCCCTCCACTTT
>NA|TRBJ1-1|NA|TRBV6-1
CASSEDLREWYTEAFF
TGTGCCAGCAGTGAAGATCTCAGGGAATGGTACACTGAAGCTTTCTTT
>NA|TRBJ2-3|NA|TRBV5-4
CASSLSQGDTQYF
TGTGCCAGCAGCTTATCCCAGGGAGATACGCAGTATTTT
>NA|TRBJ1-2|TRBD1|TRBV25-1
CASSTDRGANYGYTF
TGTGCCAGCAGTACAGACAGGGGAGCTAACTATGGCTACACCTTC
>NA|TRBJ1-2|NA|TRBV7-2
CASSLMAGSDGYTF
TGTGCCAGCAGCCTGATGGCCGGGTCCGATGGCTACACCTTC
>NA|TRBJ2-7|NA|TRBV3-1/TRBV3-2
CASSQGFGTYEQYF
TGTGCCAGCAGCCAAGGTTTCGGAACCTACGAGCAGTACTTC
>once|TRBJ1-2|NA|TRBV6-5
CASSYSNRATGYTF
TGTGCCAGCAGTTACTCGAACAGGGCTACTGGCTACACCTTC
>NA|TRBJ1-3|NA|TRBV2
CASRGPGNTIYF
TGTGCCAGCAGGGGGCCTGGAAACACCATATATTTT
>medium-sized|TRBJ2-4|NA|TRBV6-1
CASSEAQYIQYF
TGTGCCAGCAGTGAGGCTCAGTACATTCAGTACTTC
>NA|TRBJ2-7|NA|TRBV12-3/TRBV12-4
CASSLTDSYEQYF
TGTGCCAGCAGTTTGACGGATTCCTACGAGCAGTACTTC
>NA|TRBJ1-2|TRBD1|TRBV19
CASRGAGGNYGYTF
TGTGCCAGTAGGGGGGCAGGGGGCAACTATGGCTACACCTTC
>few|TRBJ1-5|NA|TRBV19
CASRPWDNQPQHF
TGTGCCAGTCGGCCCTGGGATAATCAGCCCCAGCATTTT
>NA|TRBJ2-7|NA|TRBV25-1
CASSVGNSHEQYF
TGTGCCAGCAGTGTAGGGAATTCCCACGAGCAGTACTTC
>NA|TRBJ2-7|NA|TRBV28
CASSLSRLLLGGNGEQYF
TGTGCCAGCAGTTTATCCCGCCTCCTCTTGGGGGGCAACGGCGAGCAGTACTTC
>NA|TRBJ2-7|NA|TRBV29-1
CSVELAGWNEQYF
TGCAGCGTTGAACTGGCCGGATGGAACGAGCAGTACTTC
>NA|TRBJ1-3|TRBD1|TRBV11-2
CASSSLTGGNTIYF
TGTGCCAGCAGCTCCCTGACAGGGGGAAACACCATATATTTT
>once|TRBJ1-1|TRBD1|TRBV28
CASSRTGEGNTEAFF
TGTGCCAGCAGTCGGACAGGGGAAGGGAACACTGAAGCTTTCTTT
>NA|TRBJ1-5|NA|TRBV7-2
CASSPPGGLHQPQHF
TGTGCCAGCAGCCCACCGGGGGGTCTCCATCAGCCCCAGCATTTT
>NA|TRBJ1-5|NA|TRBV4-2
CASSQSRREGRPQHF
TGTGCCAGCAGCCAATCTCGGCGGGAAGGTCGGCCCCAGCATTTT
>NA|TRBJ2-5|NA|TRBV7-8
CASSLVQGTQETQYF
TGTGCCAGCAGCTTAGTACAGGGCACCCAAGAGACCCAGTACTTC
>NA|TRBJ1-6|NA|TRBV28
CASSSPWTDNSPLHF
TGTGCCAGCAGTTCCCCGTGGACAGATAATTCACCCCTCCACTTT
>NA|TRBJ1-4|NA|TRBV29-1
CSVDTGSNEKLFF
TGCAGCGTTGACACGGGGTCTAATGAAAAACTGTTTTTT
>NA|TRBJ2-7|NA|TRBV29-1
CSVDFGGDEQYF
TGCAGCGTTGATTTCGGGGGCGACGAGCAGTACTTC
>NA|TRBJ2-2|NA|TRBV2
CASSEYGTATGELFF
TGTGCCAGCAGTGAATACGGGACTGCCACCGGGGAGCTGTTTTTT